The present entry profiles one T cell receptor (beta chain) with its context. Its specificity is not known. Germline CDR1 reads SGHTA; CDR2 reads FQGNSA. The CDR3 totals 15 residues. V dropped 1 base and J dropped 9 bases, with 19 bases sitting between them. TCR beta CDR3 region amplification was performed from RNA transcripts. With the HTBI primer set, the TCR CDR3 went through a first round of RT-PCR. TCRdb re-derived calls from the multiplex PCR reads in MiXCR, one entry per CDR3 protein. The repertoire holds over 700,000 distinct CDR3 sequences, 35% to 45% seen once, with 7% to 10% in the top ten. This entry comes from a study of T cells in Graves' hyperthyroidism and ophthalmopathy. Study results and limitations: Blood samples included most of the expanded thyroid clonotypes exceeding 0.001.

Uncontrolled infection, other autoimmune disease, pregnancy or lactation disqualified patients from enrolment. Clinical symptoms, serum thyroxine, TRAb, thyroid ultrasound and orbital computed tomography established diagnosis. The chain employs TRBV7-2 and TRBJ2-7; D gene uncertain. Sequencing used blood. The source of this sequence is a man younger than 35 with Graves' hyperthyroidism. CDR3 region: CASSLEVTALIGQYF. In nucleotides, the CDR3 is TGTGCCAGCAGCTTAGAGGTGACTGCGCTTATAGGGCAGTACTTC.